A selection of T cell receptor beta chains follows, all from one sample in a study of CD8 T cell repertoires and HIV-1 epitope variants. Here immunoSEQ multiplex PCR was the method, and the copy in TCRdb shows in-frame clones only, minus some. Counted here are roughly 100,000 clones, over 70% occurring once; the ten biggest clones make up approximately 24%. The sequenced sample consisted of uncultured baseline CD8+ T cells from peripheral blood mononuclear cells (PBMCs). These receptors originate from a male donor with HIV. The CDR3 runs from the conserved cysteine through the conserved F or W. Each record gives: J gene, V gene, D gene, clone size, CDR3 protein, CDR3 DNA. The D gene is left open where the match is weak. Only some rows state a clone size, as once, few, many or a class for expanded clones.

J gene: TRBJ1-2
V gene: TRBV18
D gene: NA
clone size: NA
CDR3 protein: CASSPPITGNYGYTF
CDR3 DNA: TGTGCCAGCTCACCACCAATAACAGGGAATTATGGCTACACCTTC

J gene: TRBJ1-4
V gene: TRBV28
D gene: TRBD1
clone size: NA
CDR3 protein: CASSFGIQGRGDEKLFF
CDR3 DNA: TGTGCCAGCAGTTTCGGAATACAGGGGAGGGGAGATGAAAAACTGTTTTTT

J gene: TRBJ1-1
V gene: TRBV9
D gene: NA
clone size: few
CDR3 protein: CASSAYPDTIDRHTEAFF
CDR3 DNA: TGTGCCAGCAGCGCGTACCCAGATACTATCGACAGGCACACTGAAGCTTTCTTT

J gene: TRBJ2-3
V gene: TRBV19
D gene: TRBD1
clone size: NA
CDR3 protein: CASSMVQGAGDTQYF
CDR3 DNA: TGTGCCAGTAGTATGGTACAGGGGGCGGGTGATACGCAGTATTTT

J gene: TRBJ1-4
V gene: TRBV7-9
D gene: TRBD1
clone size: NA
CDR3 protein: CASSLTPGTGGEKLFF
CDR3 DNA: TGTGCCAGCAGCTTAACCCCCGGGACAGGGGGTGAAAAACTGTTTTTT

J gene: TRBJ1-2
V gene: TRBV27
D gene: NA
clone size: NA
CDR3 protein: CASSLTGPNYGYTF
CDR3 DNA: TGTGCCAGCAGTTTAACAGGGCCCAACTATGGCTACACCTTC

J gene: TRBJ2-3
V gene: TRBV4-3
D gene: TRBD1
clone size: NA
CDR3 protein: CASSPTKGTEFPPDTQYF
CDR3 DNA: TGCGCCAGCAGCCCAACGAAGGGGACAGAGTTCCCCCCAGATACGCAGTATTTT

J gene: TRBJ1-5
V gene: TRBV19
D gene: TRBD1
clone size: once
CDR3 protein: CASSTTGDRQPQHF
CDR3 DNA: TGTGCCAGTAGTACTACAGGGGATAGACAGCCCCAGCATTTT

J gene: TRBJ2-3
V gene: TRBV13
D gene: NA
clone size: NA
CDR3 protein: CASSLRLDTQYF
CDR3 DNA: TGTGCCAGCAGCCTCCGTTTGGATACGCAGTATTTT

J gene: TRBJ1-4
V gene: TRBV28
D gene: NA
clone size: NA
CDR3 protein: CASSSLSGATNEKLFF
CDR3 DNA: TGTGCCAGCAGTTCTTTATCAGGGGCAACTAATGAAAAACTGTTTTTT

J gene: TRBJ2-7
V gene: TRBV9
D gene: TRBD2
clone size: NA
CDR3 protein: CASSVAAGTLAGIGYEQYF
CDR3 DNA: TGTGCCAGCAGCGTAGCAGCCGGGACGCTAGCGGGGATCGGCTACGAGCAGTACTTC

J gene: TRBJ1-1
V gene: TRBV29-1
D gene: NA
clone size: NA
CDR3 protein: CSVLGPRDHPLGAFF
CDR3 DNA: TGCAGCGTTCTAGGGCCCAGGGACCATCCTCTTGGAGCTTTCTTT

J gene: TRBJ2-1
V gene: TRBV30
D gene: TRBD2
clone size: NA
CDR3 protein: CAWSAGLAGYNEQFF
CDR3 DNA: TGTGCCTGGAGTGCGGGTCTAGCGGGGTACAATGAGCAGTTCTTC

J gene: TRBJ1-1
V gene: TRBV9
D gene: NA
clone size: NA
CDR3 protein: CASSVVTEAFF
CDR3 DNA: TGTGCCAGCAGCGTAGTCACTGAAGCTTTCTTT

J gene: TRBJ1-2
V gene: TRBV7-8
D gene: NA
clone size: NA
CDR3 protein: CASSLSGVYGYTF
CDR3 DNA: TGTGCCAGCAGCTTAAGCGGCGTCTATGGCTACACCTTC

J gene: TRBJ2-1
V gene: TRBV30
D gene: TRBD2
clone size: NA
CDR3 protein: CAWREPGLAHEQFF
CDR3 DNA: TGTGCCTGGAGGGAACCGGGACTAGCTCATGAGCAGTTCTTC

J gene: TRBJ2-1
V gene: TRBV9
D gene: NA
clone size: NA
CDR3 protein: CASTYDNEQFF
CDR3 DNA: TGTGCCAGCACTTACGACAATGAGCAGTTCTTC

J gene: TRBJ1-1
V gene: TRBV6-5
D gene: NA
clone size: NA
CDR3 protein: CASSYSPGTEAFF
CDR3 DNA: TGTGCCAGCAGTTACAGCCCAGGCACTGAAGCTTTCTTT

J gene: TRBJ1-4
V gene: TRBV19
D gene: TRBD1
clone size: NA
CDR3 protein: CASSPGTGGIGTNEKLFF
CDR3 DNA: TGTGCCAGTAGTCCCGGGACAGGGGGCATCGGAACTAATGAAAAACTGTTTTTT

J gene: TRBJ1-2
V gene: TRBV27
D gene: NA
clone size: NA
CDR3 protein: CASSLQGGPYGYTF
CDR3 DNA: TGTGCCAGCAGTTTACAGGGTGGGCCCTATGGCTACACCTTC

J gene: TRBJ2-2
V gene: TRBV7-8
D gene: NA
clone size: NA
CDR3 protein: CASSLSTLRPGELFF
CDR3 DNA: TGTGCCAGCAGCTTATCCACTCTTAGACCCGGGGAGCTGTTTTTT

J gene: TRBJ2-7
V gene: TRBV7-9
D gene: NA
clone size: few
CDR3 protein: CASSLDWADSHF
CDR3 DNA: TGTGCCAGCAGCTTAGATTGGGCAGACAGTCACTTC

J gene: TRBJ2-1
V gene: TRBV19
D gene: TRBD2
clone size: NA
CDR3 protein: CASSIGSGGRNEQFF
CDR3 DNA: TGTGCCAGTAGTATAGGTAGCGGGGGGCGCAATGAGCAGTTCTTC

J gene: TRBJ2-7
V gene: TRBV7-2
D gene: NA
clone size: NA
CDR3 protein: CASSWGLGEQYF
CDR3 DNA: TGTGCCAGCAGCTGGGGGTTAGGGGAGCAGTACTTC